Listed below are T cell receptor beta chains from one sample, sequenced in a study of shared clonotypes between healthy human individuals. Using immunoSEQ multiplex PCR, the repertoire was profiled, and TCRdb retains in-frame clones only, with some absent. This sample has about 2.1 million clones; about 93% occur once, and the top ten carry under 2%. Sequenced: naive CD8+ T cells from PBMCs. These receptors all stem from a man aged 18 to 35 in good health. Some clones in this sample may be carry-over from other donors' samples. Each CDR3 is given with its conserved first and last residue. Fields, in order: D gene, J gene, clone size, V gene, CDR3 protein, CDR3 DNA. The D gene is left open where the match is weak. The size of a clone is reported for some rows only, either as once, few or many, or as a class for expanded clones.

- | TRBJ1-5 | - | TRBV27 | CASSSTGPYQPQHF | TGTGCCAGCAGTTCCACAGGGCCTTATCAGCCCCAGCATTTT
TRBD1 | TRBJ2-5 | - | TRBV7-9 | CASSTNRDRGQETQYF | TGTGCCAGCAGCACTAACCGGGACAGGGGGCAAGAGACCCAGTACTTC
- | TRBJ2-7 | - | TRBV28 | CASSLGDYEQYF | TGTGCCAGCAGTTTAGGAGACTACGAGCAGTACTTC
- | TRBJ2-2 | - | TRBV5-1 | CASSLDLGPGELFF | TGCGCCAGCAGCTTGGATCTGGGGCCCGGGGAGCTGTTTTTT
- | TRBJ2-7 | once | TRBV27 | CASSFDENGYEQYF | TGTGCCAGCAGTTTCGACGAGAACGGTTACGAGCAGTACTTC
- | TRBJ2-7 | - | TRBV27 | CASGSSPRSYEQYF | TGTGCCAGCGGTTCTTCCCCCAGGAGCTACGAGCAGTACTTC
- | TRBJ2-7 | - | TRBV2 | CASSGSVGYEQYF | TGTGCCAGCAGTGGTAGTGTAGGCTACGAGCAGTACTTC
- | TRBJ1-5 | - | TRBV27 | CASSLGRGQPQHF | TGTGCCAGCAGTTTGGGCAGGGGTCAGCCCCAGCATTTT
- | TRBJ2-2 | - | TRBV29-1 | CSVEDWGDSDTGELFF | TGCAGCGTTGAAGATTGGGGGGACAGCGACACCGGGGAGCTGTTTTTT
TRBD2 | TRBJ2-7 | once | TRBV19 | CASSQGLAGGSEQYF | TGTGCCAGTAGTCAAGGTCTAGCGGGAGGGAGCGAGCAGTACTTC
TRBD2 | TRBJ2-7 | - | TRBV10-3 | CAIRRGEGLLEQYF | TGTGCCATCAGGCGGGGGGAGGGCCTCTTGGAGCAGTACTTC
- | TRBJ2-7 | - | TRBV28 | CASSPGYEQYF | TGTGCCAGCAGCCCCGGCTACGAGCAGTACTTC
- | TRBJ1-2 | - | TRBV6-5 | CASSYYLGPPNYGYTF | TGTGCCAGCAGTTACTACTTAGGGCCGCCTAACTATGGCTACACCTTC
TRBD1 | TRBJ2-1 | - | TRBV13 | CASSRDRGINNEQFF | TGTGCCAGCAGCCGGGACAGGGGCATCAACAATGAGCAGTTCTTC
- | TRBJ1-2 | - | TRBV10-2 | CASSEDWYYGYTF | TGCGCCAGCAGTGAAGATTGGTACTATGGCTACACCTTC
- | TRBJ2-1 | - | TRBV4-2 | CASSPYAGTLTYNEQFF | TGTGCCAGCAGCCCTTATGCAGGGACTCTCACCTACAATGAGCAGTTCTTC
- | TRBJ2-7 | - | TRBV5-6 | CASRTLPGEAEQYF | TGTGCCAGCAGAACCCTGCCGGGGGAAGCCGAGCAGTACTTC
- | TRBJ1-5 | - | TRBV7-8 | CASSPGGISNQPQHF | TGTGCCAGCAGCCCCGGCGGGATTAGCAATCAGCCCCAGCATTTT
TRBD2 | TRBJ2-7 | - | TRBV9 | CASSADTSASGNEQYF | TGTGCCAGCAGCGCTGACACATCGGCTAGCGGGAACGAGCAGTACTTC
TRBD1 | TRBJ2-1 | - | TRBV27 | CASSHSQGGLNEQFF | TGTGCCAGCAGTCATTCACAGGGGGGCCTCAATGAGCAGTTCTTC
- | TRBJ2-5 | - | TRBV28 | CASSFGQKETQYF | TGTGCCAGCAGTTTCGGGCAGAAAGAGACCCAGTACTTC
TRBD1 | TRBJ1-1 | - | TRBV28 | CASSPTLGTALMNTEAFF | TGTGCCAGCAGTCCTACCCTCGGGACAGCCCTCATGAACACTGAAGCTTTCTTT
TRBD2 | TRBJ2-2 | once | TRBV11-3 | CASSPRAGGPGELFF | TGTGCCAGCAGCCCGAGGGCGGGAGGGCCCGGGGAGCTGTTTTTT
TRBD1 | TRBJ2-1 | - | TRBV6-4 | CASSDRQGGEQFF | TGTGCCAGCAGTGACAGACAGGGCGGCGAGCAGTTCTTC
- | TRBJ1-4 | - | TRBV27 | CASSPPGPKGEKLFF | TGTGCCAGCAGTCCACCGGGCCCAAAGGGTGAAAAACTGTTTTTT
TRBD1 | TRBJ2-7 | - | TRBV27 | CASSLWAGGSDEQYF | TGTGCCAGCAGTTTATGGGCAGGGGGTAGCGACGAGCAGTACTTC
- | TRBJ1-1 | - | TRBV4-2 | CASSQARGVGFDTEAFF | TGTGCCAGCAGCCAAGCCAGGGGCGTAGGTTTCGACACTGAAGCTTTCTTT
TRBD2 | TRBJ2-3 | few | TRBV5-5 | CASSLLASGIATQYF | TGTGCCAGCAGCTTGCTGGCTAGCGGGATCGCAACGCAGTATTTT
- | TRBJ2-7 | - | TRBV10-1 | CASSEGFRDEQYF | TGCGCCAGCAGTGAGGGGTTTCGCGACGAGCAGTACTTC
- | TRBJ1-2 | - | TRBV25-1 | CASSEYEGYTF | TGTGCCAGCAGTGAATATGAGGGCTACACCTTC
- | TRBJ1-3 | - | TRBV25-1 | CASSGLSDGGAGNTIYF | TGTGCCAGCAGTGGACTATCAGACGGTGGGGCTGGAAACACCATATATTTT
- | TRBJ1-5 | - | TRBV4-1 | CASSQAERGQPQHF | TGCGCCAGCAGCCAAGCTGAAAGGGGACAGCCCCAGCATTTT
- | TRBJ1-1 | - | TRBV27 | CASSLFRAHTEAFF | TGTGCCAGCAGTTTATTTCGGGCCCACACTGAAGCTTTCTTT
TRBD2 | TRBJ2-2 | - | TRBV10-3 | CAILREERALNTGELFF | TGTGCCATCTTACGGGAGGAGAGGGCTCTAAACACCGGGGAGCTGTTTTTT
- | TRBJ1-1 | - | TRBV11-1 | CASSLGPYLNTEAFF | TGTGCCAGCAGCTTAGGGCCGTATTTGAACACTGAAGCTTTCTTT
- | TRBJ1-1 | - | TRBV7-9 | CASSIKGVQLNTEAFF | TGTGCCAGCAGCATTAAGGGGGTACAGTTAAACACTGAAGCTTTCTTT
- | TRBJ2-7 | - | TRBV5-1 | CASSLSWTVYEQYF | TGCGCCAGCAGCCTGAGCTGGACAGTTTACGAGCAGTACTTC
- | TRBJ2-3 | - | TRBV18 | CASSPDIGSTDTQYF | TGTGCCAGCTCACCCGATATTGGGAGCACAGATACGCAGTATTTT
- | TRBJ1-1 | - | TRBV19 | CASSIVQGSQAFF | TGTGCCAGTAGTATCGTCCAAGGCAGCCAAGCTTTCTTT
- | TRBJ1-2 | - | TRBV25-1 | CASSARAEGDYGYTF | TGTGCCAGCAGTGCCCGGGCCGAGGGAGACTATGGCTACACCTTC
- | TRBJ2-1 | - | TRBV5-1 | CASSIGTEQFF | TGCGCCAGCAGCATTGGGACCGAGCAGTTCTTC
TRBD1 | TRBJ1-2 | - | TRBV9 | CASSVGDRPTYGYTF | TGTGCCAGCAGCGTAGGGGACAGGCCGACCTATGGCTACACCTTC
TRBD2 | TRBJ2-7 | - | TRBV27 | CASSTGGSRYEQYF | TGTGCCAGCTCCACTGGCGGGAGCCGCTACGAGCAGTACTTC
- | TRBJ1-5 | - | TRBV9 | CASSVAANQPQHF | TGTGCCAGCAGCGTGGCGGCAAATCAGCCCCAGCATTTT
- | TRBJ2-2 | - | TRBV9 | CASSTGIAGELFF | TGTGCCAGCAGTACAGGTATCGCCGGGGAGCTGTTTTTT
- | TRBJ2-7 | once | TRBV11-3 | CASSRFGGDHYEQYF | TGTGCCAGCAGCCGTTTTGGTGGCGACCACTACGAGCAGTACTTC
- | TRBJ2-3 | - | TRBV27 | CASSFVPPQGVDTQYF | TGTGCCAGCAGTTTTGTGCCCCCCCAGGGTGTAGATACGCAGTATTTT
- | TRBJ1-5 | - | TRBV4-2 | CASSQDGGGTYSNQPQHF | TGTGCCAGCAGCCAAGATGGGGGGGGCACATATAGCAATCAGCCCCAGCATTTT
TRBD1 | TRBJ1-1 | - | TRBV5-1 | CASSWDPGGQGLEAFF | TGCGCCAGCAGCTGGGACCCTGGGGGACAGGGCCTTGAAGCTTTCTTT